These 10 T cell receptor beta chains were all obtained from the same sample, sequenced in a study of T-cell memory formation after mild COVID-19. Each CDR3 protein is one row after TCRdb ran MiXCR on the 5' RACE reads. The repertoire holds nearly 200,000 distinct CDR3 sequences, with around 17% as singletons. Sequenced: PBMCs or a T cell subset sorted from them (not recorded which). The source is an adult woman who had mild COVID-19 (a few samples of this study predate the infection). Cell type and time point are not known.

This clonotype came up a few times. The chain combines TRBV4-1 with TRBJ2-5; D not certain. The CDR3 extends over 14 amino acids. With 3 bases removed from V and 1 base from J, the gap between germline ends came to 9 bases. Germline CDR1 MGHRA, CDR2 YSYEKL. The CDR3, as DNA: TGCGCCAGCAGCCATCCAGATTTCCAAGAGACCCAGTACTTC. Translating it yields CASSHPDFQETQYF.

The chain combines TRBV7-9 with TRBJ1-1, with 7 bases fitting TRBD1. The CDR3 has 16 amino acids. V lost 3 bases and J lost 0; bases outside the gene matches: 7. CDR1 SEHNR and CDR2 FQNEAQ come from the germline V gene (reference sequence). The CDR3 reads CASSLGWDRLNTEAFF. As DNA, the CDR3 is TGTGCCAGCAGCTTGGGTTGGGACAGATTGAACACTGAAGCTTTCTTT.

This clonotype appeared a few times. The chain carries TRBV20-1 and TRBJ2-3; the match to TRBD2 covers 9 bases. Germline CDR1 and CDR2: DFQATT and SNEGSKA (reference sequence). This CDR3 comprises 12 residues. As DNA, the CDR3 is TGCATGCCTAGCGGGGATACAGATACGCAGTATTTT. Translated: CMPSGDTDTQYF.

The table lists this clonotype with a few counts. This chain connects TRBV12-3 or TRBV12-4 to TRBJ2-1, with 10 bases lining up with TRBD1. V shed 4 bases and J 2 bases; nucleotides not matched to a gene: 2. This CDR3 is built from 15 residues. CDR3 DNA sequence: TGTGCCAGCAGTTCGGGACAGGGGACCTACAATGAGCAGTTCTTC. The encoded protein is CASSSGQGTYNEQFF.

The chain has TRBV6-2 or TRBV6-3 and TRBJ2-5, with 7 bases identical to TRBD1. The germline gives CDR1 MNHEY, CDR2 SVGEGT. This CDR3 region has 15 residues. Unmatched junction bases numbered 8, after V lost 6 bases and J lost 1 base. CDR3 nucleotide sequence: TGTGCCAGCAGCCCTACCGGACAGGCCCAAGAGACCCAGTACTTC. Its translation is CASSPTGQAQETQYF.

The chain is built from TRBV19 and TRBJ1-2; tentatively, D is TRBD1 (5 bases). V lost 5 bases to trimming and J lost 1 base, with 14 bases between them. This CDR3 has 15 residues. Germline CDR1 LNHDA, CDR2 SQIVND (reference sequence). CDR3 protein: CASSSRTTYNYGYTF. The CDR3 nucleotides read TGTGCCAGTAGTTCCCGGACAACCTATAACTATGGCTACACCTTC.

The table lists this clonotype with a few counts. V and J are TRBV12-3 or TRBV12-4 and TRBJ1-1; no firm D call. With 7 bases removed from V and 1 base from J, the gap between germline ends came to 10 bases. This CDR3 spans 13 amino acids. The CDR3 protein is CASKGLANTEAFF. The CDR3 coding sequence is TGTGCCAGCAAGGGCCTGGCGAACACTGAAGCTTTCTTT.

This clonotype was picked up a small number of times. The chain carries TRBV3-1 and TRBJ1-5, with D possibly TRBD1 on 5 matching bases. The CDR3 length is 15 residues. Trimming took off 1 base at V and 3 bases at J, with 10 bases between the two ends. Looked up from germline, CDR1 is LGHDT and CDR2 is YNNKEL (reference sequence). The CDR3 DNA is TGTGCCAGCAGCCAAGGGCAGGGTTACAATCAGCCCCAGCATTTT. It codes for CASSQGQGYNQPQHF.

This clonotype was seen at least ten times. The gene calls are TRBV24-1 and TRBJ2-1, with D possibly TRBD1 on 6 matching bases. V was shortened by 8 bases and J by 4 bases, with 11 bases between the two germline ends. This CDR3 has 13 residues. Germline V gene lookup returns CDR1 KGHDR and CDR2 SFDVKD. The CDR3 nucleotides are TGTGCCACCATGGGGACAAATTACAATGAGCAGTTCTTC. Translation gives CATMGTNYNEQFF.

The chain combines TRBV6-1 with TRBJ2-7; 8 bases align to TRBD1. In germline, CDR1 is MNHNS, CDR2 SASEGT. The CDR3 loop spans 13 amino acids. V was clipped by 2 bases and J by 6 bases; unmatched bases: 3. Here the CDR3 reads CASSEWTGREQYF. The CDR3 coding sequence is TGTGCCAGCAGTGAATGGACAGGGCGCGAGCAGTACTTC.